The source of this T cell receptor beta chain is a study of shared clonotypes between healthy human individuals. Turning to the study itself: For every donor, three CD4 naive, three CD4 memory, two CD8 naive and one CD8 memory plates were used. General study results and limits: What naive subsets generally showed was a larger estimated richness than memory subsets showed.

In the case of this clone: What it binds is not known.

Using immunoSEQ multiplex PCR, the repertoire was profiled, and TCRdb retains in-frame clones only, with some absent. Found here are 550,000 to 750,000 clones, around 90% of them singletons; the top ten hold 20% to 25%. Naive CD8 cells comprised CD45RO-negative, CCR7-positively selected cells, excluding terminally differentiated effector memory CD45RA+ cells. Germline CDR1 is MNHEY and CDR2 is SMNVEV (reference sequence). Trimming left V 6 bases short and J 4 bases short, with 10 bases between. The CDR3 is 12 amino acids. The TCR was taken from a man younger than 40 in good health. Sequencing used naive CD8+ T cells sorted from blood. This chain joins TRBV27 and TRBJ2-7; the D is unclear. Here the CDR3 DNA reads TGTGCCAGCAGCTCCACTGTTTACGAGCAGTACTTC. This gives the protein CASSSTVYEQYF.